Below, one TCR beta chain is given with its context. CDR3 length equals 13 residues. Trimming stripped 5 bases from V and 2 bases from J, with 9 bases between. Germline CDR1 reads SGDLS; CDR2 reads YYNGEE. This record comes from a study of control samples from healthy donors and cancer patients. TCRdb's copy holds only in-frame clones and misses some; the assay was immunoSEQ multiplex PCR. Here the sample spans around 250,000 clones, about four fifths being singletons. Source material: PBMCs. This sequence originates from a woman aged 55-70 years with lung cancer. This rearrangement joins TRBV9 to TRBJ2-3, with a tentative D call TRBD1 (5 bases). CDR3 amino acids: CASSQGFTDTQYF. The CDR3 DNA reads TGTGCCAGCAGTCAGGGATTCACAGATACGCAGTATTTT.